The rows below give T cell receptor beta chains drawn from one sample of a study of beta chain features in type 1 diabetes. Repertoires were generated with immunoSEQ multiplex PCR, while TCRdb's copy carries only in-frame clones and drops some. The sample carries more than 250,000 clones, roughly 20% recorded once. Sequenced material: naive CD4+ T cells from blood. These receptors came from a woman in her thirties or forties with type 1 diabetes. Each CDR3 is given with its conserved first and last residue. Each record gives: clone size, J gene, V gene, D gene, CDR3 protein, CDR3 DNA. D genes are given only for firm matches. Expanded clones get a size class; other rows say once, few or many, or leave the size out.

clone_size: few
j_call: TRBJ2-5
v_call: TRBV28
d_call: -
cdr3_aa: CASSLSGGETQYF
cdr3_nt: TGTGCCAGCAGCCTCTCCGGAGGGGAGACCCAGTACTTC

clone_size: few
j_call: TRBJ2-5
v_call: TRBV2
d_call: TRBD1
cdr3_aa: CASSEDRGQTQYF
cdr3_nt: TGTGCCAGCAGTGAAGACAGGGGACAGACCCAGTACTTC

clone_size: -
j_call: TRBJ2-7
v_call: TRBV7-9
d_call: -
cdr3_aa: CASSLGVAGQGEQYF
cdr3_nt: TGTGCCAGCAGCTTAGGAGTGGCAGGGCAAGGGGAGCAGTACTTC

clone_size: -
j_call: TRBJ2-7
v_call: TRBV5-4
d_call: -
cdr3_aa: CASSRDTFSPYEQYF
cdr3_nt: TGTGCCAGCAGCCGGGACACCTTCAGCCCCTACGAGCAGTACTTC

clone_size: few
j_call: TRBJ2-7
v_call: TRBV19
d_call: -
cdr3_aa: CASSKPGVTYEQYF
cdr3_nt: TGTGCCAGTAGTAAACCAGGGGTCACCTACGAGCAGTACTTC

clone_size: -
j_call: TRBJ2-5
v_call: TRBV7-2
d_call: -
cdr3_aa: CASSSTYRETQYF
cdr3_nt: TGTGCCAGCAGCTCAACCTACAGGGAGACCCAGTACTTC

clone_size: -
j_call: TRBJ1-2
v_call: TRBV2
d_call: TRBD1
cdr3_aa: CATASWTGGTYGYTF
cdr3_nt: TGTGCCACCGCATCCTGGACAGGCGGAACCTATGGCTACACCTTC

clone_size: few
j_call: TRBJ2-5
v_call: TRBV5-6
d_call: -
cdr3_aa: CASSLGQAETQYF
cdr3_nt: TGTGCCAGCAGCTTGGGGCAGGCGGAGACCCAGTACTTC

clone_size: once
j_call: TRBJ2-7
v_call: TRBV4-1
d_call: TRBD1
cdr3_aa: CASSQASGQGAYEQYF
cdr3_nt: TGCGCCAGCAGCCAAGCTTCTGGACAGGGGGCGTACGAGCAGTACTTC

clone_size: few
j_call: TRBJ2-7
v_call: TRBV11-3
d_call: -
cdr3_aa: CASSLGGPGYEQYF
cdr3_nt: TGTGCCAGCAGCTTGGGGGGGCCCGGCTACGAGCAGTACTTC

clone_size: -
j_call: TRBJ1-3
v_call: TRBV9
d_call: TRBD1
cdr3_aa: CASSPRTGVTSGNTIYF
cdr3_nt: TGTGCCAGCAGCCCGCGGACAGGGGTCACCTCTGGAAACACCATATATTTT

clone_size: few
j_call: TRBJ2-7
v_call: TRBV6-6
d_call: TRBD2
cdr3_aa: CASSPPRLAANYEQYF
cdr3_nt: TGTGCCAGCAGCCCACCGCGACTAGCGGCGAACTACGAGCAGTACTTC

clone_size: few
j_call: TRBJ1-2
v_call: TRBV18
d_call: -
cdr3_aa: CASSPTEEGYTF
cdr3_nt: TGTGCCAGCTCGCCCACGGAGGAAGGCTACACCTTC

clone_size: -
j_call: TRBJ2-3
v_call: TRBV4-2
d_call: TRBD2
cdr3_aa: CASSAGGRDTQYF
cdr3_nt: TGTGCCAGCAGCGCGGGGGGAAGAGATACGCAGTATTTT

clone_size: -
j_call: TRBJ2-7
v_call: TRBV18
d_call: -
cdr3_aa: CASSPSRGGIEQYF
cdr3_nt: TGTGCCAGCTCACCATCCAGGGGCGGAATCGAGCAGTACTTC

clone_size: -
j_call: TRBJ2-7
v_call: TRBV6-5
d_call: -
cdr3_aa: CASSSRTVYEQYF
cdr3_nt: TGTGCCAGCAGTTCCCGGACAGTCTACGAGCAGTACTTC

clone_size: -
j_call: TRBJ2-5
v_call: TRBV6-5
d_call: -
cdr3_aa: CASSRTGVGQETQYF
cdr3_nt: TGTGCCAGCAGCCGGACGGGGGTCGGCCAAGAGACCCAGTACTTC

clone_size: few
j_call: TRBJ2-6
v_call: TRBV9
d_call: -
cdr3_aa: CASSTPWGSISSGANVLTF
cdr3_nt: TGTGCCAGCAGCACCCCATGGGGCAGTATCAGCTCTGGGGCCAACGTCCTGACTTTC

clone_size: -
j_call: TRBJ2-4
v_call: TRBV2
d_call: -
cdr3_aa: CASSDTSTKNIQYF
cdr3_nt: TGTGCCAGCAGTGACACTAGCACCAAAAACATTCAGTACTTC

clone_size: -
j_call: TRBJ1-5
v_call: TRBV29-1
d_call: -
cdr3_aa: CSVGEQPQHF
cdr3_nt: TGCAGCGTTGGGGAGCAGCCCCAGCATTTT

clone_size: -
j_call: TRBJ1-2
v_call: TRBV7-9
d_call: -
cdr3_aa: CASSIPGVGFHTF
cdr3_nt: TGTGCCAGCAGCATTCCCGGGGTAGGGTTCCACACCTTC